The TCR beta chain described here comes from a study of T cells in Graves' hyperthyroidism and ophthalmopathy (dated by TCRdb to about 2019). Regarding the complete study: Peripheral blood was sampled at the time of initial diagnosis, prior to any treatment. The approximately 97 discovery patients were randomly divided into training and test sets at a 7:3 ratio. Prospective prediction of ophthalmopathy was tested in an independent validation cohort consisting of fewer than 20 hyperthyroidism patients and some 17 patients who later progressed to ophthalmopathy. After blood sampling, hyperthyroidism patients were treated with methimazole at a starting dose of 30 mg daily, and ophthalmopathy patients were treated with high-dose intravenous methylprednisolone. In addition, the study compared T-cell repertoires in thyroid tissue and in blood from five to seven Graves' hyperthyroidism patients. To identify TCR V-J signatures that set the groups apart, the researchers used a discovery cohort of 100 or so patients, made up of fewer than 50 with Graves' ophthalmopathy and 57 with stable Graves' hyperthyroidism. According to the paper, TCR Vbeta CDR3 sequencing was carried out on some 140 peripheral blood samples, which came from under 50 ophthalmopathy, approximately 72 hyperthyroidism and roughly 17 progressor patients. The study at large found these results: In validation, the model predicted progression to ophthalmopathy with around 71% sensitivity and around 72% specificity, a median of about 6.7 months before onset. In cross-validation, a model built on a 13 V-J signature told ophthalmopathy apart from stable hyperthyroidism with 85% to 90% sensitivity and 81% to 82% specificity, and in testing the same model reached 80%/75%. Sample size was not statistically predetermined, and investigators were not blinded to group allocation. Blood samples also contained most of the expanded thyroid clonotypes (frequency above 0.001), which suggests that blood repertoires may reflect thyroid immune responses.

Concerning this clonotype itself: No antigen is known for it. No per-base quality is available; no much larger clone lies one base away.

From a lookup of the germline V gene, CDR1 and CDR2 are SQVTM and ANQGSEA. V loses 7 bases, J loses 11 bases, and the germline ends lie 17 bases apart. The CDR3 numbers 11 residues from cysteine through phenylalanine. The only DNA kept is the CDR3, 33 bases in frame from the first base. The TCR beta CDR3 regions were amplified from RNA transcripts. The first round of RT-PCR for the TCR CDR3 was performed with the HTBI primer set and the Qiagen OneStep RT-PCR kit. Libraries were constructed in a second round of multiplex PCR, after which size selection and purification were carried out. Libraries were sequenced paired-end with 100 bp reads on an Illumina HiSeq2000. From the authors' description of their analysis: SOAPnuke was used to process the raw data, throwing out any read that contained adapters or uncalled bases, had a mean Phred below 15, or lacked an exact constant-primer or identifier match. COPE v1.2.5 was used to merge the high-quality paired reads, and each unique nucleotide sequence was defined as a clonotype. MiTCR v1.1 was used to align the clonotypes against IMGT TRBV, TRBD and TRBJ reference segments. The analysis included only V-J combinations with a frequency above 0.0001, which together covered around 99% of the repertoires. A TCS score was defined as the ratio of F50 (clonal expansion) to E x V (chaos), with BLOSUM62-based TCRdist applied between CDR3 peptides within each V-J. Welch's t-statistics and random forest reduced 450 to 600 V-J features to fewer than 15, which were used in a naive Bayes classifier (R e1071). TCRdb redid the processing of the public reads, applying fastp at Q25 and MiXCR, and retained in-frame beta chains. Rows are combined by CDR3 protein, so each entry shows the most common genes and DNA. TCRdb, not the authors, supplied the V and J calls. Within this sample are around 450,000 distinct CDR3 sequences, with approximately 14% of them counted one time only. The ten most abundant clones make up 12% to 15% of the sample.

Stable Graves' hyperthyroidism was defined as no progression to ophthalmopathy during 18 months of follow-up. The hyperthyroidism patients were between 18 and 65 years old and newly diagnosed, with a disease duration of less than 2 months. Patients with uncontrolled infections, other autoimmune diseases, pregnancy or lactation were excluded. Diagnoses were established on the basis of clinical symptoms, serum thyroxine and TRAb, thyroid ultrasound, and orbital computed tomography. PBMCs were isolated from 7.5 to 10 ml of fresh peripheral blood by Ficoll-Paque density gradient centrifugation. Trizol reagent was used to extract total RNA, and RNA quality was then checked on an Agilent 2100 Bioanalyzer.

The V and J genes are TRBV29-1 and TRBJ1-1; too little of a D gene remains to name it. Sequencing was done on a sample of blood. This receptor was taken from a woman aged 18-29 years with Graves' hyperthyroidism. The CDR3 protein: CSGTRGVGAFF. The bases read TGCAGCGGGACCCGCGGGGTTGGCGCTTTCTTT. When the CDR3 is completed using the reference TRBV29-1 and TRBJ1-1 genes on either side, the full variable domain is SAVISQKPSRDICQRGTSLTIQCQVDSQVTMMFWYRQQPGQSLTLIATANQGSEATYESGFVIDKFPISRPNLTFSTLTVSNMSPEDSSIYLCSGTRGVGAFFGQGTRLTVV.